The T cell receptor (beta chain) described here comes from a study of T cells in Graves' hyperthyroidism and ophthalmopathy. Findings and limits, study-wide: The model forecast ophthalmopathy, anticipating it by a median around 6.4 months before onset. From stable hyperthyroidism, ophthalmopathy was separated by a 13 V-J model.

Regions amplified from RNA transcripts were the TCR beta CDR3 regions. A set of HTBI primers served as the primers for a first-round RT-PCR of the TCR CDR3. TCRdb reprocessed the multiplex PCR reads with MiXCR, giving one entry per CDR3 protein. Among about 330,000 distinct CDR3 sequences listed, roughly an eighth were seen once. Diagnoses used clinical symptoms, serum thyroxine and TRAb, thyroid ultrasound and orbital computed tomography. Extraction of PBMCs used more than 8.5 ml of fresh peripheral blood. This clonotype has ten or more counts. Its antigen remains unidentified. The V and J ends lost 5 bases and 11 bases, in that order; junction bases with no gene match: 11. The germline CDR1 and CDR2 sequences are MDHEN and SYDVKM. The CDR3 covers 14 residues.

This TCR was sampled from a woman in her 40s with Graves' ophthalmopathy. The specimen was blood. The rearrangement links TRBV28 to TRBJ1-5; 8 bases are a match to TRBD1. The CDR3 loop reads CASSRRTGRPAQHF. DNA of the CDR3: TGTGCCAGCAGTCGTCGGACAGGGCGTCCAGCCCAGCATTTT.